This TCR beta chain emerged from a study of Graves' ophthalmopathy and Graves' hyperthyroidism. The CDR3 totals 14 residues. Trimming cost V 6 bases and J 4 bases, with 15 bases left between them. Using RNA transcripts, the TCR beta CDR3 regions were amplified. RT-PCR was first run with HTBI primers, then multiplex PCR in a second round. TCRdb re-called the multiplex PCR reads through MiXCR, storing one row per CDR3 protein. Of around 590,000 distinct CDR3 sequences listed, about 40% were seen once; the top ten hold 4% to 5%. This clonotype has at least ten counts. This chain links TRBV12-3 or TRBV12-4 with TRBJ2-5, with a tentative D call TRBD2 (7 bases). The source is an adult man with Graves' hyperthyroidism. Sequences were obtained from peripheral blood or thyroid tissue (not recorded which). Here the CDR3 reads CASSRTGRGETQYF. CDR3 bases: TGTGCCAGCAGCCGCACAGGGAGGGGAGAGACCCAGTACTTC.